This T cell receptor beta chain was recovered during a study of cytomegalovirus exposure and HLA in healthy donors. Per germline, CDR1 SGHDT and CDR2 YYEEEE. Unmatched junction bases numbered 11, after V lost 1 base and J lost 6 bases. The CDR3 has 17 residues. Study conclusions and caveats: Information on immune exposure was restricted to one variable (CMV serostatus).

The PCR ran on 60 Vbeta and 13 Jbeta primers. The method was immunoSEQ multiplex PCR; TCRdb's version includes in-frame clones alone and lacks a portion of them. The table includes under 150,000 clones, around 86% detected once. With regard to this clone: Its antigen is undetermined.

The TCR comes from a man aged 18 to 29 in good health and CMV-seronegative. Sequencing was performed on PBMCs. The chain recombines TRBV5-6 with TRBJ1-5, with 9 bases matching TRBD1. CDR3 sequence: CASSLRRGTGNSQPQHF. The DNA for the CDR3 is TGTGCCAGCAGCTTGAGGCGGGGGACAGGGAATTCTCAGCCCCAGCATTTT.